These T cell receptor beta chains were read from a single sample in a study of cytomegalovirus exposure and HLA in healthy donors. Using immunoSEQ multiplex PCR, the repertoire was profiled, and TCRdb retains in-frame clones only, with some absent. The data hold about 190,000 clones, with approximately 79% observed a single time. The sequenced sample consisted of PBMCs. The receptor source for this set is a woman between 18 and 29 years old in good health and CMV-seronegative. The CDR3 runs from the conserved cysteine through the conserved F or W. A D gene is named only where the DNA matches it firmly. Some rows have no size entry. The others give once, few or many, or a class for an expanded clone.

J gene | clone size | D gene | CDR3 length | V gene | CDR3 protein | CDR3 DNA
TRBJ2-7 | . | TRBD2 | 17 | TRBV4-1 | CASSLTGLAISSYEQYF | TGCGCCAGCAGCCTAACGGGACTAGCGATTAGCTCCTACGAGCAGTACTTC
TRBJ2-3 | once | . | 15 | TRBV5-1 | CASSLSVGGLDTQYF | TGCGCCAGCAGCTTGTCGGTGGGAGGTCTCGATACGCAGTATTTT
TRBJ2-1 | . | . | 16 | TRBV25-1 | CASSEFETSGRDEQFF | TGTGCCAGCAGTGAATTTGAGACTAGTGGACGCGATGAGCAGTTCTTC
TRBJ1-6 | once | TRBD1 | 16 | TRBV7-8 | CASSEPGQGWNSPLHF | TGTGCCAGCAGCGAGCCGGGACAGGGGTGGAATTCACCCCTCCACTTT
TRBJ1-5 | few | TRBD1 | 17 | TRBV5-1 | CASSPGQGETRVRPQHF | TGCGCCAGCAGCCCGGGACAGGGTGAGACTCGGGTCAGGCCCCAGCATTTT
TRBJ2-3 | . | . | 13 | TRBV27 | CASSLILTDTQYF | TGTGCCAGCAGTTTAATTCTCACAGATACGCAGTATTTT
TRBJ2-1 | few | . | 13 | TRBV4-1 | CASSQDDRGTTFF | TGCGCCAGCAGCCAAGATGATAGGGGAACTACATTCTTC
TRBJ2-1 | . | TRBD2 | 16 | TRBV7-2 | CASSQGLAGIGNEQFF | TGTGCCAGCAGCCAGGGACTAGCGGGGATCGGGAATGAGCAGTTCTTC
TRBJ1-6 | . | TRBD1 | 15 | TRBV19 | CASSPPRGSSSPLHF | TGTGCCAGTAGTCCCCCCAGGGGGTCGAGTTCACCCCTCCACTTT
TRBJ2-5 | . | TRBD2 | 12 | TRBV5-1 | CASRSGGGTQYF | TGCGCCAGCAGGAGCGGGGGAGGGACCCAGTACTTC
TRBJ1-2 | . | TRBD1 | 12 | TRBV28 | CASRHDRGGYTF | TGTGCCAGCCGCCACGACAGGGGTGGCTACACCTTC
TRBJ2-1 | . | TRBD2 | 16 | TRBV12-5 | CASGLVIAGTYNEQFF | TGTGCTAGTGGTTTGGTAATAGCGGGAACCTACAATGAGCAGTTCTTC
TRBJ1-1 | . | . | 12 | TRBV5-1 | CASHPDGGEAFF | TGCGCCAGCCATCCGGACGGGGGTGAAGCTTTCTTT
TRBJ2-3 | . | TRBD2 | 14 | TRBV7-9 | CASTPVGEGDTQYF | TGTGCCAGCACCCCGGTGGGGGAGGGAGATACGCAGTATTTT
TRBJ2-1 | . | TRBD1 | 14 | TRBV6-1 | CASETGGALNEQFF | TGTGCCAGCGAAACAGGGGGCGCTTTGAATGAGCAGTTCTTC
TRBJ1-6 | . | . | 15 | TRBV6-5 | CASSYRSGVNSPLHF | TGTGCCAGCAGTTACCGATCAGGGGTGAATTCACCCCTCCACTTT
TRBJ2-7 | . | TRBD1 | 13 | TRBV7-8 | CASSTGQVYEQYF | TGTGCCAGCAGCACGGGACAGGTCTACGAGCAGTACTTC
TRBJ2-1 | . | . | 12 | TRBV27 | CASSLRGNEQFF | TGTGCCAGCAGTTTAAGGGGGAATGAGCAGTTCTTC
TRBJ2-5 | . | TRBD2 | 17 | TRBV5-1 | CASSLAPSGGVTETQYF | TGCGCCAGCAGCTTGGCCCCCAGCGGGGGGGTCACAGAGACCCAGTACTTC
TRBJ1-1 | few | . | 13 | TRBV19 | CASSIVRNTEAFF | TGTGCCAGTAGTATTGTCAGGAACACTGAAGCTTTCTTT
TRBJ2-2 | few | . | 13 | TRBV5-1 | CASSFTSTGELFF | TGCGCCAGCAGCTTCACATCCACCGGGGAGCTGTTTTTT
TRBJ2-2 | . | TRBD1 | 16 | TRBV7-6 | CASSQGQGARTGELFF | TGTGCCAGCAGCCAGGGACAGGGGGCGCGAACCGGGGAGCTGTTTTTT
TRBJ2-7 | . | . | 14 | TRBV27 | CASRPWQDSYEQYF | TGTGCCAGCAGGCCCTGGCAGGACTCCTACGAGCAGTACTTC
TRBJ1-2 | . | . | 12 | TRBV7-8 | CASSQTDYGYTF | TGTGCCAGCAGCCAGACAGACTATGGCTACACCTTC
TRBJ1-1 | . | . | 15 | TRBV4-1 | CASSQKPRENTEAFF | TGCGCCAGCAGCCAAAAGCCCAGGGAGAACACTGAAGCTTTCTTT